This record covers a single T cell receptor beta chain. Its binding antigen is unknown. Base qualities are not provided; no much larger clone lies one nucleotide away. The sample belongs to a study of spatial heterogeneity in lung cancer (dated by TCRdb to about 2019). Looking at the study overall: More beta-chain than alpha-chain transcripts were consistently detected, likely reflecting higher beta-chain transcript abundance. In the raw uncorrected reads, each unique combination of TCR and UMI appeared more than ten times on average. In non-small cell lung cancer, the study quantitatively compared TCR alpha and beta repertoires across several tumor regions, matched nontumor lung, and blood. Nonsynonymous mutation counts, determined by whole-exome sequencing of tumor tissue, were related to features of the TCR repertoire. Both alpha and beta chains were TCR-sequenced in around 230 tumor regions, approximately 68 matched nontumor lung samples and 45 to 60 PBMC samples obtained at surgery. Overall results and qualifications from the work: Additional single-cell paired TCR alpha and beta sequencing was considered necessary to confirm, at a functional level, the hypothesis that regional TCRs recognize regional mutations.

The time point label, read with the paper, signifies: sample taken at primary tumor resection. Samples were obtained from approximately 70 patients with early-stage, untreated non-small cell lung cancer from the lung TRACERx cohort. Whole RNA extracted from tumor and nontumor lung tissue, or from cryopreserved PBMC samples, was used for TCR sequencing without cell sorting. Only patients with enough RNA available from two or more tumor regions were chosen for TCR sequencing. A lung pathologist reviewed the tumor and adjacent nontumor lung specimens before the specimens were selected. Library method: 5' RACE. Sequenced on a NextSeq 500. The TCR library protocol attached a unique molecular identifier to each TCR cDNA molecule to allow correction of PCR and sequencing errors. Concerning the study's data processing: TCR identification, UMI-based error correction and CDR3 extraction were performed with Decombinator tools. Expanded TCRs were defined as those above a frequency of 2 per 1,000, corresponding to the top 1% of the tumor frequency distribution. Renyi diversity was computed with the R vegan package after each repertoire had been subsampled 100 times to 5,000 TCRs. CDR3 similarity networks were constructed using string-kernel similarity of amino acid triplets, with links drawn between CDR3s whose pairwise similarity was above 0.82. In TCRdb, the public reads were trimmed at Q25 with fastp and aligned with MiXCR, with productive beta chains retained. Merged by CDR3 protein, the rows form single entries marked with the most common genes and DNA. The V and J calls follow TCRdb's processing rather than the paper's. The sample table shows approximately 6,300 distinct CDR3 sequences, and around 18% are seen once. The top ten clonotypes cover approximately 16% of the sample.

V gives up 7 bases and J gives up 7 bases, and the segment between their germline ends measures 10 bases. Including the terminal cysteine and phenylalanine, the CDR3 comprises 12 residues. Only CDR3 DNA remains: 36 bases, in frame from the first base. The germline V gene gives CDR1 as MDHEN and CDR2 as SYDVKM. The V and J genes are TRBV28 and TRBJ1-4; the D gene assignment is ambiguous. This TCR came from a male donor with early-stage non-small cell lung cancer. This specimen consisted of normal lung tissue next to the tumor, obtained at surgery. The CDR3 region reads CASTLNREKLFF. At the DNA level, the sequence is TGTGCCAGCACCCTAAACCGTGAAAAACTGTTTTTT.